This T cell receptor beta chain emerged from a study of OX40 agonist ivuxolimab in advanced cancers. Overall study findings and caveats: Average numbers of expanded clones were greater in CD8+ T cells than in CD4+.

Germline assignment: CDR1 MGHRA and CDR2 YSYEKL. This CDR3 is built from 13 residues. Trimming shortened V by 3 bases and J by 7 bases, and 10 bases separated the two germline ends. Libraries were prepared by immunoSEQ multiplex PCR; TCRdb keeps only in-frame clonotypes and omits some of them. The sample records tens of thousands of clones, about four fifths being singletons. Of note for this clone: The antigen remains unidentified.

The origin of this receptor is an adult with an advanced solid tumor such as melanoma, head and neck, liver or kidney cancer. The sample consisted of CD4+ or CD8+ T cells sorted from blood, taken in a trial of the OX40 agonist ivuxolimab. The chain has TRBV4-1 and TRBJ1-5, with D uncertain. CDR3 sequence: CASSQRTRQPQHF. CDR3 DNA sequence: TGCGCCAGCAGCCAGCGAACAAGACAGCCCCAGCATTTT.